The sequence of this T cell receptor beta chain was determined in a study of T cell changes during pregnancy in multiple sclerosis. Generated by immunoSEQ multiplex PCR, the TCRdb table keeps only in-frame clones and is missing some. The table lists 39,000 or so clones, about 91% of them singletons. The table lists this clone with a few counts. Trimming left V 4 bases short and J 5 bases short, with 6 bases between. CDR1 and CDR2 (germline): SEHNR, FQNEAQ (reference sequence). This CDR3 has 12 residues. This clonotype originated in a female donor with multiple sclerosis, enrolled in a pregnancy study. This sequence joins TRBV7-9 and TRBJ1-5, with D tentatively TRBD1 (5 bases). The source material was CD8+ T cells from peripheral blood mononuclear cells, sampled after pregnancy. The CDR3 sequence: CASSWGDQPQHF. The CDR3 nucleotides are TGTGCCAGCAGCTGGGGGGATCAGCCCCAGCATTTT.